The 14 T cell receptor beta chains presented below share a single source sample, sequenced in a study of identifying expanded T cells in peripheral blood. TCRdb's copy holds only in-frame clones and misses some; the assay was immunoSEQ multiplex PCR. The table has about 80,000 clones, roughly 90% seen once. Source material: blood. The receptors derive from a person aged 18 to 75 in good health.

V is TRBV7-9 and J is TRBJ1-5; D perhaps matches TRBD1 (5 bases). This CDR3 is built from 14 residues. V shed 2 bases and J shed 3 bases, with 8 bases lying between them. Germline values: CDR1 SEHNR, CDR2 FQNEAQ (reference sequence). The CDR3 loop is CASSLQGINQPQHF. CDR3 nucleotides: TGTGCCAGCAGCTTACAGGGAATCAATCAGCCCCAGCATTTT.

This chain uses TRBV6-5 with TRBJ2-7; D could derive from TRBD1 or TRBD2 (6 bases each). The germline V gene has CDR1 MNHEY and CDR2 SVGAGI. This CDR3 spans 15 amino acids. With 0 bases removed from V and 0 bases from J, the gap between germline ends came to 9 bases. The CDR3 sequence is CASSYSGGVSYEQYF. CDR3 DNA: TGTGCCAGCAGTTACTCGGGGGGCGTCTCCTACGAGCAGTACTTC.

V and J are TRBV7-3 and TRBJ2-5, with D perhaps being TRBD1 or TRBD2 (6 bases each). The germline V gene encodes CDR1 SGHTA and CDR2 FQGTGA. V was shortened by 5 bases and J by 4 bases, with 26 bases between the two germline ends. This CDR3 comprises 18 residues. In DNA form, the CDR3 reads TGTGCCAGCAGCCCCGGCCGTGGGGGGCGGGTGGAAGGAGAGACCCAGTACTTC. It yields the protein CASSPGRGGRVEGETQYF.

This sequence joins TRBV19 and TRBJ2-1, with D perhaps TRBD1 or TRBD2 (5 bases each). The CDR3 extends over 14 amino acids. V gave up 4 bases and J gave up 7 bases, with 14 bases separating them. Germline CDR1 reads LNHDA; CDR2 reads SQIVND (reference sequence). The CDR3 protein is CASSTPGPGNEQFF. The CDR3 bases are TGTGCCAGTAGTACCCCGGGACCGGGGAATGAGCAGTTCTTC.

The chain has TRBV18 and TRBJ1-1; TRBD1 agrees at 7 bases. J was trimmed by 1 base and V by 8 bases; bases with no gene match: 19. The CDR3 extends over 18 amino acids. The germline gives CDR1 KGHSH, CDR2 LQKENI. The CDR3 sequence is CASLDKRDSLTPNTEAFF. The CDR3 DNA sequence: TGTGCCAGCCTCGATAAGCGGGACAGCTTAACCCCGAACACTGAAGCTTTCTTT.

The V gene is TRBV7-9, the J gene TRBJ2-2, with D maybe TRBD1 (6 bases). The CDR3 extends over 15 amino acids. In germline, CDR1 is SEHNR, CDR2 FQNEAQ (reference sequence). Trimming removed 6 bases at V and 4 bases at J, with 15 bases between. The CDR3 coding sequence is TGTGCCAGCAGGGTCATACAGGGCGGCACCGGGGAGCTGTTTTTT. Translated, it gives CASRVIQGGTGELFF.

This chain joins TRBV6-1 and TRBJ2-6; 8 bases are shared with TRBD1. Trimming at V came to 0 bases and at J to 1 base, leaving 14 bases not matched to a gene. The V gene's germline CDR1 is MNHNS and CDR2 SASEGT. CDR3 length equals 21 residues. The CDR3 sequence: CASSEAMGTGSRSSGANVLTF. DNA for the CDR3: TGTGCCAGCAGTGAAGCTATGGGGACAGGTAGCAGATCTTCTGGGGCCAACGTCCTGACTTTC.

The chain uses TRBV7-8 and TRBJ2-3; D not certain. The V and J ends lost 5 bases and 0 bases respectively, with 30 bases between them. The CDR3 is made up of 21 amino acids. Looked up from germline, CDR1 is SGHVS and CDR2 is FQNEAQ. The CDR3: CASSRSSRSQLWLRSTDTQYF. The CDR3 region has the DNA TGTGCCAGCAGCCGTTCGTCCCGTAGCCAACTTTGGTTGCGTAGCACAGATACGCAGTATTTT.

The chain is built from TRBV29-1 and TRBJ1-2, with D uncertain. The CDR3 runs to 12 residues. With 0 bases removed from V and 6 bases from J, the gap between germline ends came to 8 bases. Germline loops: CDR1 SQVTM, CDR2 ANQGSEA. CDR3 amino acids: CSVEEGGHGYTF. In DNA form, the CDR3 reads TGCAGCGTTGAAGAGGGAGGGCATGGCTACACCTTC.

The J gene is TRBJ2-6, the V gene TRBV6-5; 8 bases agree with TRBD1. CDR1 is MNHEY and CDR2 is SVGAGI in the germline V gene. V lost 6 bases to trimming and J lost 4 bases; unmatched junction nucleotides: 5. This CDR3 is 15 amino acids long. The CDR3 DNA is TGTGCCAGCAGGACAGGGGCATCGGGGGCCAACGTCCTGACTTTC. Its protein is CASRTGASGANVLTF.

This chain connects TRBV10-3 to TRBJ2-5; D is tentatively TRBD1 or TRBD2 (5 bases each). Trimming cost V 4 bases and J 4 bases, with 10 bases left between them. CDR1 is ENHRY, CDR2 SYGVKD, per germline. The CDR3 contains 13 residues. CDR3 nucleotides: TGTGCCATCAGTGGGATCGGGACAGAGACCCAGTACTTC. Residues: CAISGIGTETQYF.

The CDR3 DNA sequence: TGTGCCAGCAGTTTACTTTCCACCGGGGAGCTGTTTTTT. Protein sequence: CASSLLSTGELFF. The V gene is TRBV27, the J gene TRBJ2-2; D is uncertain. The CDR3 loop spans 13 amino acids. Germline V gives CDR1 MNHEY, CDR2 SMNVEV (reference sequence). The V end was cut by 2 bases, the J end by 4 bases, with 5 bases between.

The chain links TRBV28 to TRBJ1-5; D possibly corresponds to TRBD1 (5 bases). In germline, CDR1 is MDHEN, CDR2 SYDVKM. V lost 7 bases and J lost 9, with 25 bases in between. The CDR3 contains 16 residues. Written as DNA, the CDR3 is TGTGCCAGCACCGATCGAAGACAGCGAAAATCCCGGCCCCAGCATTTT. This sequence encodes CASTDRRQRKSRPQHF.

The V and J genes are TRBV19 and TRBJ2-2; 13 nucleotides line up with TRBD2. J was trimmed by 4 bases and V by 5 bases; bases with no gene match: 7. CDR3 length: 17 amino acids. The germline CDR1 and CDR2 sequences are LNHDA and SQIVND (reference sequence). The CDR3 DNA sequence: TGTGCCAGTAGTCGACTAGCGGGGGGCCTTGGCACCGGGGAGCTGTTTTTT. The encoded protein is CASSRLAGGLGTGELFF.